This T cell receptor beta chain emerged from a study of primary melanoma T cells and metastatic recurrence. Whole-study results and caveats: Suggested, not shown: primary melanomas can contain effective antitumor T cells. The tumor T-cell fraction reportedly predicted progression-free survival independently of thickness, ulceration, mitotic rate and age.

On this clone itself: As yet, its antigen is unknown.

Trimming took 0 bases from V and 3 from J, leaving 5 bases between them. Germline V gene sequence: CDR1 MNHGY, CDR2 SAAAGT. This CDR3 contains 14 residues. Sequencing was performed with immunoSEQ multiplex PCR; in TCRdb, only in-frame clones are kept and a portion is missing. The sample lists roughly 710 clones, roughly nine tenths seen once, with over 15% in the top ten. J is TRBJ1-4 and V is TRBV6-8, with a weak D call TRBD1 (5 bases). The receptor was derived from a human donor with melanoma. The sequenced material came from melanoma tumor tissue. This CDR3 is CASSYSRANEKLFF. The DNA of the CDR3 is TGTGCCAGCAGTTACTCCAGGGCTAATGAAAAACTGTTTTTT.